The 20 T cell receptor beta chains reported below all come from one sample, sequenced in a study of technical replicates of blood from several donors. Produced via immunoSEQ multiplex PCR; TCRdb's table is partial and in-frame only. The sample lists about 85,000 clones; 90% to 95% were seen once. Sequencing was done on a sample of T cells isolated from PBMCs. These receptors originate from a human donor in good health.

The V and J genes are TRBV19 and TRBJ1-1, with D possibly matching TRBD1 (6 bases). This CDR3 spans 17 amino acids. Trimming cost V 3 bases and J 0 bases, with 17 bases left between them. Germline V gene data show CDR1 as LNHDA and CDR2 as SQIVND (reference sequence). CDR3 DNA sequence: TGTGCCAGTAGTATGCAGGGGTCCCCAGACTTGAACACTGAAGCTTTCTTT. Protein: CASSMQGSPDLNTEAFF.

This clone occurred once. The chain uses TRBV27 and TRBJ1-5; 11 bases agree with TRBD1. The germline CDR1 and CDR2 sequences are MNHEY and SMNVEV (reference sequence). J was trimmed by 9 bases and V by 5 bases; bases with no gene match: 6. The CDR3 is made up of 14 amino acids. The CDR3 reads CASSLGTGGPPQHF. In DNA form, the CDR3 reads TGTGCCAGCAGTCTCGGGACAGGGGGTCCGCCCCAGCATTTT.

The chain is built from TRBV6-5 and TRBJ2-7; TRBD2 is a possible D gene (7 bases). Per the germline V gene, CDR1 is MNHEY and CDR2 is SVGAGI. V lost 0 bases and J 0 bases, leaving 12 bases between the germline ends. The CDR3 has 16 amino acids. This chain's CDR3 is CASSYSGGAASYEQYF. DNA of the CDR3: TGTGCCAGCAGTTACTCTGGGGGGGCAGCCTCCTACGAGCAGTACTTC.

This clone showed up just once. The CDR3, as DNA: TGCGCCAGCAGCCAAACCGGGACAGGAGACAATCAGCCCCAGCATTTT. Residues: CASSQTGTGDNQPQHF. This rearrangement joins TRBV4-1 to TRBJ1-5; 8 bases are shared with TRBD1. Trimming took 2 bases from V and 3 from J; bases not matched to a gene: 6. The CDR3 runs to 16 residues. Looked up from germline, CDR1 is MGHRA and CDR2 is YSYEKL.

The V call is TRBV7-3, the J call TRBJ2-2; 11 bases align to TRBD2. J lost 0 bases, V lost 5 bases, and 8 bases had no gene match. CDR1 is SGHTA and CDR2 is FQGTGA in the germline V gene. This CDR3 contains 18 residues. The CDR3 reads CASSPLAGGFANTGELFF. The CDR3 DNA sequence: TGTGCCAGCAGCCCCCTAGCGGGGGGATTCGCGAACACCGGGGAGCTGTTTTTT.

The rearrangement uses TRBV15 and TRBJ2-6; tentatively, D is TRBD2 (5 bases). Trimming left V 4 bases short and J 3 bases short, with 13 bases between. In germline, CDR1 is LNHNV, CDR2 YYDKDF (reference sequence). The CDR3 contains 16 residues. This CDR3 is CATSMEPGDGANVLTF. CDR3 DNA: TGTGCCACCAGCATGGAGCCCGGGGATGGGGCCAACGTCCTGACTTTC.

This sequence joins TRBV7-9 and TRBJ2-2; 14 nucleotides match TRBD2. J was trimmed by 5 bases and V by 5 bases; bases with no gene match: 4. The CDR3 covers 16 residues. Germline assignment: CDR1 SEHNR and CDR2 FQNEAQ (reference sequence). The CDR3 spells CASSPGTSGRTGELFF. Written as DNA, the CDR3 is TGTGCCAGCAGCCCTGGGACTAGCGGGAGAACCGGGGAGCTGTTTTTT.

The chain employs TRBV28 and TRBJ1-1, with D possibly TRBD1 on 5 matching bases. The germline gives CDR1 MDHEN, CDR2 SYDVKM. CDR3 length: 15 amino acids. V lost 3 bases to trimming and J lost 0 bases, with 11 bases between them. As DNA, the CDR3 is TGTGCCAGCAGTTTTACGGGGGATCTGAACACTGAAGCTTTCTTT. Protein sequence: CASSFTGDLNTEAFF.

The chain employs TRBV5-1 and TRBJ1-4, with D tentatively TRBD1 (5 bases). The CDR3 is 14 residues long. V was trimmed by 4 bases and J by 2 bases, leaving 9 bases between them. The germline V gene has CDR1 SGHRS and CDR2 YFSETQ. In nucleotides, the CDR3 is TGCGCCAGCAGCCAGGACACCACTAATGAAAAACTGTTTTTT. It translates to CASSQDTTNEKLFF.

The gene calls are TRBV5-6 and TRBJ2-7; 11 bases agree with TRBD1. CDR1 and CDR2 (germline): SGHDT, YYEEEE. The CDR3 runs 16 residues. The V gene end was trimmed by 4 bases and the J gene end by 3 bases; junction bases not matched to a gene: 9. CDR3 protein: CASSIEDRGPFYEQYF. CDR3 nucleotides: TGTGCCAGCAGCATAGAGGACAGGGGGCCCTTCTACGAGCAGTACTTC.

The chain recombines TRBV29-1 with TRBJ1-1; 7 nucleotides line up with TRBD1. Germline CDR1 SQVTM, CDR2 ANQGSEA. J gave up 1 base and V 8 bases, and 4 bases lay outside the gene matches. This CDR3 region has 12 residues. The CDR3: CSSWTGNTEAFF. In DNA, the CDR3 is TGCAGCTCTTGGACAGGGAACACTGAAGCTTTCTTT.

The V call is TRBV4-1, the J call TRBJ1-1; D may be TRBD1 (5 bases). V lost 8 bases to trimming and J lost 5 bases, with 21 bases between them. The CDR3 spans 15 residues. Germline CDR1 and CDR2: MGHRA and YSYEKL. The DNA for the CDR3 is TGCGCCAGCTCGTTAGTGGGGGGGATAGGGACTGAAGCTTTCTTT. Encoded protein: CASSLVGGIGTEAFF.

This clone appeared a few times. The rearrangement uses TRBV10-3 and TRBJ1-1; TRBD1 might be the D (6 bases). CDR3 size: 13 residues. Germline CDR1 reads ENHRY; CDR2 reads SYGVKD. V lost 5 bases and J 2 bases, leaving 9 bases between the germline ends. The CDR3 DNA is TGTGCCATCAGTCGGGACACTAACACTGAAGCTTTCTTT. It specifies CAISRDTNTEAFF.

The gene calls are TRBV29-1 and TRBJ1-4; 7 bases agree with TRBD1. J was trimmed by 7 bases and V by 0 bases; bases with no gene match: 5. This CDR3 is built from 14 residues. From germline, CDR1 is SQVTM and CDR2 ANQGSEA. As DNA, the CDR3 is TGCAGCGTTGAAGATCGGGAGGGGGCTGAAAAACTGTTTTTT. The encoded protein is CSVEDREGAEKLFF.

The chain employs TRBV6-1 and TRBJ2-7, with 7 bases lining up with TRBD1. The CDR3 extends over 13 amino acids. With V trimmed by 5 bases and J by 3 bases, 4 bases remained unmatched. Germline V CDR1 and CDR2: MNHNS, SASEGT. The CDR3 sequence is CASSRDSRYEQYF. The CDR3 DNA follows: TGTGCCAGCAGTAGGGACAGCCGCTACGAGCAGTACTTC.

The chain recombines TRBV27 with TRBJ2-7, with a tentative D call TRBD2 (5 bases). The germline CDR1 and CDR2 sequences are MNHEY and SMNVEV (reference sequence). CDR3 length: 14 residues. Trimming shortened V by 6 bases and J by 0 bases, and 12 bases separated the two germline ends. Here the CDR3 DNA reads TGTGCCAGCAGGGATTCGGGGAGCTCCTACGAGCAGTACTTC. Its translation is CASRDSGSSYEQYF.

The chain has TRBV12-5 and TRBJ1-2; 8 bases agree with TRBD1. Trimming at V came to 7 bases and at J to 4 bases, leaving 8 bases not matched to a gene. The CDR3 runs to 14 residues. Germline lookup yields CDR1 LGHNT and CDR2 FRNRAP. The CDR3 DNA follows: TGTGCTAGTGCCCCGGACAGGGTGGGCTATGGCTACACCTTC. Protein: CASAPDRVGYGYTF.

The CDR3 region is CASSSLAGVETQYF. In DNA form, the CDR3 reads TGTGCCAGCAGTTCCCTAGCGGGAGTAGAGACCCAGTACTTC. The chain has TRBV6-6 and TRBJ2-5; 10 bases line up with TRBD2. The V and J ends lost 4 bases and 4 bases, in that order; junction bases with no gene match: 3. The CDR3 sequence is 14 residues long. Germline V gives CDR1 MNHNY, CDR2 SVGAGI (reference sequence).

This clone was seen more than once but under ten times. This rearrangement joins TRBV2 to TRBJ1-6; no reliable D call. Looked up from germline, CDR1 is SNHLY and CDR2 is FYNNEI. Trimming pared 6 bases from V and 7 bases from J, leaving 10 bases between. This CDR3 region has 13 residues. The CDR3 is CASSPSPNSPLHF. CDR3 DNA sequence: TGTGCCAGCAGCCCTTCCCCCAATTCACCCCTCCACTTT.

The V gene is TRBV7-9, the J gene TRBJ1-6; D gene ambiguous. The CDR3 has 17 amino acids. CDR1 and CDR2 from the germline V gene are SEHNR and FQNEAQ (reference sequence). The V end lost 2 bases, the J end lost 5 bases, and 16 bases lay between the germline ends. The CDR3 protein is CASSLTPAGFNNSPLHF. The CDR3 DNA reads TGTGCCAGCAGCTTAACTCCGGCGGGGTTTAATAATTCACCCCTCCACTTT.